The clone carrying this T cell receptor beta chain was seen at least ten times. Its antigen is undetermined. The sample comes from a study of Graves' ophthalmopathy and Graves' hyperthyroidism. Study results and limitations: Detected in blood as well were most expanded thyroid clonotypes with frequency above 0.001. A roughly 81% specificity and around 88% sensitivity were achieved by a 13-signature model that separated ophthalmopathy from stable hyperthyroidism.

The study amplified TCR beta CDR3 regions using RNA transcripts. HTBI-primed first-round RT-PCR preceded second-round multiplex PCR. TCRdb re-called the multiplex PCR reads with MiXCR, one entry per CDR3 protein. The sample gives approximately 1.2 million distinct CDR3 sequences, around a third of which show up once; over 8.5% is in the top ten. From germline, CDR1 is SGHDN and CDR2 FVKESK. Trimming shortened V by 0 bases and J by 6 bases, and 14 bases separated the two germline ends. The CDR3 totals 16 residues. Material for sequencing was peripheral blood or thyroid tissue (not recorded which). The TCR originated in an adult man with Graves' hyperthyroidism. The V call is TRBV14, the J call TRBJ2-2; D ambiguous. The chain's CDR3 is CASSQDGRVVPGELFF. Here the CDR3 DNA reads TGTGCCAGCAGCCAAGATGGCCGTGTGGTTCCCGGGGAGCTGTTTTTT. Combining the CDR3 with reference TRBV14 and TRBJ2-2 gives the whole variable domain EAGVTQFPSHSVIEKGQTVTLRCDPISGHDNLYWYRRVMGKEIKFLLHFVKESKQDESGMPNNRFLAERTGGTYSTLKVQPAELEDSGVYFCASSQDGRVVPGELFFGEGSRLTVL.